This T cell receptor beta chain was identified during a study of T cell responses to AZD1222 COVID-19 vaccine (dated by TCRdb to about 2021). For context, the study as a whole: TCR sequencing was performed for 230 to 250 trial participants, of whom around 200 were given two doses of AZD1222 and approximately 26 were given two doses of MenACWY control vaccine. Trial participants were enrolled by age into subgroups of 18-55, 56-69 and 70-plus years, and roughly 150, 30 and 60 TCR-sequenced participants, respectively, were included in these subgroups. Summary of the overall study and its limitations: The 56-69-year group was small, and its depth increase did not reach significance, likely because of low power. No day 14 peak-response samples were available, so repertoires were characterized only after the peak T cell response. Most participants were white British and females outnumbered males, and the authors suggested that clonal diversity may have been underestimated. CD4 TCRs associated with the vaccine covered the entire spike protein, and the dominant responses were in regions 160-218 and 743-854. Epitopes outside the regions mutated in the B.1.351 and B.1.1.7 variants were reportedly recognized by nearly half of the unique spike-specific TCRs. Conclusions about previously exposed vaccinees are limited, since just five or six AZD1222 recipients were seropositive for SARS-CoV-2 at baseline. After two AZD1222 doses, spike-specific TCR breadth and depth were significantly higher than at day 0 and than in MenACWY recipients.

In the paper's terms, the time point label means: about 28 days (+/-7) after the second vaccine dose. AZD1222 recipients whose second dose came at about 4 weeks and those whose second dose came at about 12 weeks were combined into one group, since spike-specific TCR depth and breadth did not differ between the two schedules. Samples from vaccinated people were obtained from the UK trials COV001 and COV002, which included a single-blind randomized controlled phase 2/3 trial of AZD1222 (ChAdOx1 nCoV-19) in healthy adults. Trial participant PBMC samples were collected at day 0 and day 28 after the second dose for TCRbeta chain sequencing. The CDR3 regions of human TCRbeta chains were analyzed by immunosequencing. As for how the authors treated the data: Repertoire TCRs were checked for matches against a reference library of SARS-CoV-2-specific TCRs that had been generated using the MIRA antigen-specificity platform. Breadth was defined as the fraction of unique TCRs that were SARS-CoV-2-associated. Depth was defined as the fraction of total T cells that were SARS-CoV-2-associated. Each spike-specific TCR was assigned to its reactive spike region and to a CD4 or CD8 class using the MIRA data. Log10-transformed breadth and depth values were compared by one-way ANOVA with Sidak's multiple comparisons tests. TCRdb stores this immuneACCESS table with in-frame sequences only. Part of the clones is absent; in the studies checked, under half of the shortfall reflects unresolved V genes, and no reason is known for the rest. V and J calls and clone size are as listed in that table; D and trimming were resolved from the DNA. In this sample the table shows 95,000 to 100,000 clones, about 88% of which occur a single time. The biggest ten clones account for over 12% of the sample.

Measured from the cysteine to the phenylalanine, the CDR3 is 15 residues long. Only the CDR3 DNA is retained, 45 bases long and in frame from the first base. V is reduced by 0 bases and J by 9 bases, leaving a spacing of 12 bases between them. According to the germline V gene, CDR1 reads ENHRY and CDR2 reads SYGVKD. Points on this clone: Its antigen is still unknown. Nothing much larger sits one base from this clone, and base qualities are not available.

The rearrangement combines TRBV10-3 with TRBJ1-6, with no D gene named confidently. The receptor's source is an adult who received the AZD1222 COVID-19 vaccine. The material sequenced was peripheral blood, taken 28 days after the second AZD1222 dose. DNA sequence: TGTGCCATCAGTGAGTCTGTAATGGCCGGTTCACCCCTCCACTTT. Translated, this is CAISESVMAGSPLHF.